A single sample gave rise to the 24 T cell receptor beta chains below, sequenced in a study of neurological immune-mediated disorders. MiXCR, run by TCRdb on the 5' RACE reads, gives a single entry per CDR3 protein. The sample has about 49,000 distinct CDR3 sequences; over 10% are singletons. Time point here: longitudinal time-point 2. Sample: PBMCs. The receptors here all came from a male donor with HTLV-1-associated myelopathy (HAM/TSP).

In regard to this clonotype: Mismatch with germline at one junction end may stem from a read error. CDR3 sequence (DNA): TGTGCCAGCAGCTCGGGACAGGGAGTAACTGAAGATTTCTTT. It specifies CASSSGQGVTEDFF. This chain uses TRBV7-6 with TRBJ1-1; 9 bases align to TRBD1. Germline assignment: CDR1 SGHVS and CDR2 FNYEAQ. The CDR3 is 14 amino acids.

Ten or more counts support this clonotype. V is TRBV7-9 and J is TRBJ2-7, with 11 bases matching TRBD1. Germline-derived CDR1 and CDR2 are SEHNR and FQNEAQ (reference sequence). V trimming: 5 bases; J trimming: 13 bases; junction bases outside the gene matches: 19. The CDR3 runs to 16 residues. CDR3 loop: CASSPPLQDRGRGVYF. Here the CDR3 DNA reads TGTGCCAGCAGCCCACCCTTACAGGACAGGGGGCGCGGGGTATACTTC.

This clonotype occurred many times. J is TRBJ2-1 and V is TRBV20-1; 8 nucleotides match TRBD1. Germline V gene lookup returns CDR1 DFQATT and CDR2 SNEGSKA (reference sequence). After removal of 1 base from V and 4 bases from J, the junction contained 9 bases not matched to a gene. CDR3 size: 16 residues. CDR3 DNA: TGCAGTGCTAGAGCAGGTAGACAGGGGATTTACAATGAGCAGTTCTTC. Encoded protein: CSARAGRQGIYNEQFF.

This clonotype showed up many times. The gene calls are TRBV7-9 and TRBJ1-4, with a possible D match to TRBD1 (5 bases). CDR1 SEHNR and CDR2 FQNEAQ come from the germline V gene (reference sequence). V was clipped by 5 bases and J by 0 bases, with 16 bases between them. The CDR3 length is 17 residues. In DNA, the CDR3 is TGTGCCAGCAGCCTTCCACCCGGGGGAGCAACTAATGAAAAACTGTTTTTT. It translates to CASSLPPGGATNEKLFF.

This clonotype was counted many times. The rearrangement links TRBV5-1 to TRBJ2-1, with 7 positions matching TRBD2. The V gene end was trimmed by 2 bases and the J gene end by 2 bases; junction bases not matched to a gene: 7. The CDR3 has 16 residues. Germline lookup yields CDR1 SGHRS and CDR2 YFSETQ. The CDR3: CASSFGGLLTYNEQFF. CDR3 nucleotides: TGCGCCAGCAGCTTCGGGGGGTTACTTACCTACAATGAGCAGTTCTTC.

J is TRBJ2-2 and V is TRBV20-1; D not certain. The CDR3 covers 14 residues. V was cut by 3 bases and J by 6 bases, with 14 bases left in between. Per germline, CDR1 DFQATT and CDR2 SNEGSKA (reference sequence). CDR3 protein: CSARFCGGSGELFF. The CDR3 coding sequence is TGCAGTGCTAGGTTCTGTGGTGGTTCCGGGGAGCTGTTTTTT.

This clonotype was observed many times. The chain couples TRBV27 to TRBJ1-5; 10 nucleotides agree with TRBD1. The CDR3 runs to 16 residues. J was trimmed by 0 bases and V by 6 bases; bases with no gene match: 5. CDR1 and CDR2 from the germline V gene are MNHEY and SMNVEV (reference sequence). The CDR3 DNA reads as TGTGCCAGCAGACACGGGACAGGGGATAGCAATCAGCCCCAGCATTTT. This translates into CASRHGTGDSNQPQHF.

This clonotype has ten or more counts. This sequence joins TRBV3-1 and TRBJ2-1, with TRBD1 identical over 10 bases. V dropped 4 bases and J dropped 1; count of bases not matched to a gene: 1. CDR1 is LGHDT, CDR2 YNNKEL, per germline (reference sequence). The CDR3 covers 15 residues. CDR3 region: CASSPDRGSYNEQFF. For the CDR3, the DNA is TGTGCCAGCAGCCCGGACAGGGGGTCCTACAATGAGCAGTTCTTC.

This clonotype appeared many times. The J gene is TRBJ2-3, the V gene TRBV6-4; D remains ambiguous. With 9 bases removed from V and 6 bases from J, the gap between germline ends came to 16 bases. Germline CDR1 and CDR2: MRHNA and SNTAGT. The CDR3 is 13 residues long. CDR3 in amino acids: CARRTRLSDTQYF. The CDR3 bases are TGTGCCAGACGAACTCGACTCTCGGATACGCAGTATTTT.

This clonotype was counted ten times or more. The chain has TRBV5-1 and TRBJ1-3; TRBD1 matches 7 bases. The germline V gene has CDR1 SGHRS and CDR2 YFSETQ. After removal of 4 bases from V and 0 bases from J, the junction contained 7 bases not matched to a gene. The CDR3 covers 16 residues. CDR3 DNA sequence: TGCGCCAGCAGCAAGCCGGGACAGAACTCTGGAAACACCATATATTTT. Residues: CASSKPGQNSGNTIYF. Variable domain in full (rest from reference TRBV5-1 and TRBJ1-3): KAGVTQTPRYLIKTRGQQVTLSCSPISGHRSVSWYQQTPGQGLQFLFEYFSETQRNKGNFPGRFSGRQFSNSRSEMNVSTLELGDSALYLCASSKPGQNSGNTIYFGEGSWLTVV.

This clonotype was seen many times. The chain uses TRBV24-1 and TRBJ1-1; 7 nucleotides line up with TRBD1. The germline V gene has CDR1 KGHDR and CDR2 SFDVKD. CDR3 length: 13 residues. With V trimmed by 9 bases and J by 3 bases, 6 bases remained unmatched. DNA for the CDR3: TGTGCCACCGGGGAGGGGGCTGACACTGAAGCTTTCTTT. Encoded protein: CATGEGADTEAFF.

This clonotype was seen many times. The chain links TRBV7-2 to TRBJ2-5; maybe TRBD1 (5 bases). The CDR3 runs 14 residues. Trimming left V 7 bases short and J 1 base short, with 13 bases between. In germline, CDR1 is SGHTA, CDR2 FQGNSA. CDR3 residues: CASTRTGAQETQYF. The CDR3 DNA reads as TGTGCCAGCACCCGCACAGGCGCCCAAGAGACCCAGTACTTC.

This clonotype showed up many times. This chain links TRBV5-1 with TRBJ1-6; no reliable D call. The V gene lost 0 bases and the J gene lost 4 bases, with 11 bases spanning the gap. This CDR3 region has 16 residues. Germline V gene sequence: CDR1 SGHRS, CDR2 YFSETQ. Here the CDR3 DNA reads TGCGCCAGCAGCTTGGGTGTAACCCGATATAATTCACCCCTCCACTTT. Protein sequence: CASSLGVTRYNSPLHF.

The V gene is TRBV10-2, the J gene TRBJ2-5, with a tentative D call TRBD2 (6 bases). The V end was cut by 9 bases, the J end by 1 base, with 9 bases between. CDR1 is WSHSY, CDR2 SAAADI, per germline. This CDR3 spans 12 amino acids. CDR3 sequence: CASQTSQETQYF. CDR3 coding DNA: TGCGCCAGTCAGACTAGCCAAGAGACCCAGTACTTC.

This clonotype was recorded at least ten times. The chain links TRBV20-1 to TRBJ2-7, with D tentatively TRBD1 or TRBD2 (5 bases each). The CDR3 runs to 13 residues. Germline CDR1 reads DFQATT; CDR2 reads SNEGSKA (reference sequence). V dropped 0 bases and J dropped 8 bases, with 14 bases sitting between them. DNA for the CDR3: TGCAGTGCTAGAGAACGGTGGGGGTGGAAGCAGTACTTC. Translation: CSARERWGWKQYF.

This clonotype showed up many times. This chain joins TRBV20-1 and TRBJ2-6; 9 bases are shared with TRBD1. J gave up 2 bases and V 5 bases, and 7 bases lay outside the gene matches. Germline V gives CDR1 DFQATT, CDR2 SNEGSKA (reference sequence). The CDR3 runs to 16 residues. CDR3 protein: CSAASGTGTGANVLTF. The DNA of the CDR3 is TGCAGTGCTGCTTCCGGGACAGGGACTGGGGCCAACGTCCTGACTTTC.

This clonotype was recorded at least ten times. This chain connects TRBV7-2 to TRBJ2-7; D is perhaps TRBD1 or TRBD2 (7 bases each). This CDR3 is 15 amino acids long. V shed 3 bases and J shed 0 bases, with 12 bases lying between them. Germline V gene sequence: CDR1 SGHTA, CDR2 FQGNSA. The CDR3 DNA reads TGTGCCAGCAGCTTCCAGGGGGGGTACTCCTACGAGCAGTACTTC. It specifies CASSFQGGYSYEQYF.

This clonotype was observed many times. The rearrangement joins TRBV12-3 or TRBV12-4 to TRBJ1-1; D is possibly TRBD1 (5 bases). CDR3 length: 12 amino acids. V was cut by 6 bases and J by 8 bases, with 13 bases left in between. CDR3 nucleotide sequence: TGTGCCAGCAGGGCGGGGGGGGGAGAAGCTTTCTTT. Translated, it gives CASRAGGGEAFF.

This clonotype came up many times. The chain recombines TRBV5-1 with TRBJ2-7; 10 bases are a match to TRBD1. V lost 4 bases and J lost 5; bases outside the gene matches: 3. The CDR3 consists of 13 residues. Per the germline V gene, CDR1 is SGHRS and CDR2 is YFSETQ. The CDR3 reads CASSRGTGDEQYF. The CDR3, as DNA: TGCGCCAGCAGCCGCGGGACAGGGGACGAGCAGTACTTC.

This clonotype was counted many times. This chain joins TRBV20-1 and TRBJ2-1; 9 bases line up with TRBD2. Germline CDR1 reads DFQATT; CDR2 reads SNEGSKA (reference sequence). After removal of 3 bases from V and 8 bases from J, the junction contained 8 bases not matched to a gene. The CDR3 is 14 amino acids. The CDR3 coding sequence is TGCAGTGCTAGTAAGGCTAGCGGGGTGTATGAGCAGTTCTTC. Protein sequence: CSASKASGVYEQFF.

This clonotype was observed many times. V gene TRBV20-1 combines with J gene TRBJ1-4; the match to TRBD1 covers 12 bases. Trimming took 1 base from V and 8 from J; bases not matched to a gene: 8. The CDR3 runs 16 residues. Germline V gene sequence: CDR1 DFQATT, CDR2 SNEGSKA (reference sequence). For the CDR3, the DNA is TGCAGTGCTAGAGTATCCGGGACAGGGGGCCAGGAAAAACTGTTTTTT. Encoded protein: CSARVSGTGGQEKLFF.

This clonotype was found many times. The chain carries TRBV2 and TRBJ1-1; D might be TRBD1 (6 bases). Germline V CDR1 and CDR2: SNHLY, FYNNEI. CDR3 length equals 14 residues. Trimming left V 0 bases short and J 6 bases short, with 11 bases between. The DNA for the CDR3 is TGTGCCAGCAGTGAAGCTCAGGGGTTCGCTGAAGCTTTCTTT. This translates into CASSEAQGFAEAFF.

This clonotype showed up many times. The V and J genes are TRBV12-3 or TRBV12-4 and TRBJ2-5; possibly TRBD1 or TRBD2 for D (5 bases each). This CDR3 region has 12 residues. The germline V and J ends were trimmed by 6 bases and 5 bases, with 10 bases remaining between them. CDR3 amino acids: CASRRDGETQYF. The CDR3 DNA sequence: TGTGCCAGCAGACGGGACGGGGAGACCCAGTACTTC.

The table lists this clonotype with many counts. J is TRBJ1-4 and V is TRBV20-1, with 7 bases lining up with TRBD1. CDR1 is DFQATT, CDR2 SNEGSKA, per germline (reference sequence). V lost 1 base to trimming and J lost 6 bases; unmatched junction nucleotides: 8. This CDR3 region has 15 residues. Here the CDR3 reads CSARAAGGLYEKLFF. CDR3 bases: TGCAGTGCTAGAGCAGCAGGGGGATTGTATGAAAAACTGTTTTTT.